The next 27 T cell receptor beta chains were all read from a single sample in a study of blood T cell repertoires in COVID-19. The method was immunoSEQ multiplex PCR; TCRdb's version includes in-frame clones alone and lacks a portion of them. The sample carries 72,000 or so clones, 90% recorded once. The sequenced sample consisted of peripheral blood. These receptors came from a woman older than 75 with acute or convalescent COVID-19.

V gene TRBV9 combines with J gene TRBJ2-2, with TRBD2 matching 12 bases. The CDR3 covers 18 residues. The germline CDR1 and CDR2 sequences are SGDLS and YYNGEE. V lost 0 bases, J lost 0 bases, and 3 bases stayed unmatched. This chain's CDR3 is CASSVGLAGASNTGELFF. The CDR3 nucleotides read TGTGCCAGCAGCGTAGGACTAGCGGGGGCCTCGAACACCGGGGAGCTGTTTTTT.

The chain links TRBV9 to TRBJ1-6, with 9 bases identical to TRBD1. V was pared by 3 bases and J by 12 bases, with 7 bases of the junction left unmatched. Germline-derived CDR1 and CDR2 are SGDLS and YYNGEE. The CDR3 runs to 14 residues. DNA of the CDR3: TGTGCCAGCAGCGCCGGGACAGGGAAATTACCCCTCCACTTT. Translated: CASSAGTGKLPLHF.

The chain is built from TRBV2 and TRBJ2-5; TRBD1 aligns across 7 bases. CDR1 SNHLY and CDR2 FYNNEI come from the germline V gene. V was clipped by 8 bases and J by 5 bases; unmatched bases: 8. The CDR3 runs 13 residues. CDR3 nucleotides: TGTGCCAGCGAAGGGGGCGGAAGGGAGACCCAGTACTTC. Its translation: CASEGGGRETQYF.

This chain joins TRBV12-3 or TRBV12-4 and TRBJ1-5; D might be TRBD1 (6 bases). This CDR3 is built from 13 residues. V shed 5 bases and J shed 3 bases, with 8 bases lying between them. CDR3 DNA sequence: TGTGCCAGCAGTGCGGGGGCCAATCAGCCCCAGCATTTT. Protein: CASSAGANQPQHF.

The V gene is TRBV4-2, the J gene TRBJ1-5; 7 nucleotides match TRBD1. The junction had 9 bases not matched to a gene; V was cut back by 4 bases and J by 0 bases. The germline gives CDR1 LGHNA, CDR2 YNFKEQ. The CDR3 spans 17 residues. DNA of the CDR3: TGTGCCAGCAGCCCGACGACAGGGCGTTATAGCAATCAGCCCCAGCATTTT. It codes for CASSPTTGRYSNQPQHF.

V and J are TRBV24-1 and TRBJ2-1; 7 nucleotides line up with TRBD1. J lost 0 bases, V lost 5 bases, and 6 bases had no gene match. The germline CDR1 and CDR2 sequences are KGHDR and SFDVKD. CDR3 length: 16 residues. The DNA for the CDR3 is TGTGCCACCAGTGCAGGGGGACGGAGCTCCTACAATGAGCAGTTCTTC. Translating gives CATSAGGRSSYNEQFF.

The genes are TRBV18 and TRBJ2-5; 12 nucleotides line up with TRBD2. The CDR3 is 18 residues long. V lost 3 bases and J lost 5; bases outside the gene matches: 13. Germline-derived CDR1 and CDR2 are KGHSH and LQKENI. Here the CDR3 reads CASSPGLGLAGSEETQYF. As DNA, the CDR3 is TGTGCCAGCTCACCCGGCCTCGGACTAGCGGGATCCGAGGAGACCCAGTACTTC.

The rearrangement uses TRBV5-5 and TRBJ1-6; weak D call: TRBD1 (6 bases). Germline V gene data show CDR1 as SGHKS and CDR2 as YYEKEE (reference sequence). The CDR3 has 14 amino acids. Trimming removed 1 base from V and 5 bases from J, with 7 bases in between. The CDR3 loop is CASSLKGDNSPLHF. CDR3 sequence (DNA): TGTGCCAGCAGCTTGAAGGGGGATAATTCACCCCTCCACTTT.

The V call is TRBV5-4, the J call TRBJ1-1, with D maybe TRBD1 (6 bases). The CDR3 sequence is 12 residues long. V dropped 4 bases and J dropped 3 bases, with 7 bases sitting between them. CDR1 and CDR2 from the germline V gene are SGHNT and YYREEE (reference sequence). The CDR3 sequence is CASSRTDTEAFF. CDR3 nucleotides: TGTGCCAGCAGCCGGACAGACACTGAAGCTTTCTTT.

The V and J genes are TRBV6-5 and TRBJ1-5; D is perhaps TRBD1 (5 bases). Trimming cost V 8 bases and J 0 bases, with 8 bases left between them. The CDR3 totals 13 residues. Germline CDR1 reads MNHEY; CDR2 reads SVGAGI. CDR3 nucleotides: TGTGCCAGCCGAACAGGTAGCAATCAGCCCCAGCATTTT. Its protein is CASRTGSNQPQHF.

The chain joins TRBV7-9 to TRBJ1-6; tentative D call: TRBD1 (5 bases). The germline V and J ends were trimmed by 5 bases and 5 bases, with 10 bases remaining between them. The CDR3 covers 14 residues. The germline V gene encodes CDR1 SEHNR and CDR2 FQNEAQ (reference sequence). CDR3 coding DNA: TGTGCCAGCAGCCACGGACATGATAATTCACCCCTCCACTTT. Its translation is CASSHGHDNSPLHF.

CDR3 loop: CASSPGDRVNTQSTQYF. In nucleotides, the CDR3 is TGTGCCAGCTCACCAGGGGACAGGGTTAATACACAGAGTACGCAGTATTTT. This chain joins TRBV18 and TRBJ2-3, with 9 bases lining up with TRBD1. Germline CDR1 is KGHSH and CDR2 is LQKENI. The CDR3 spans 17 residues. Trimming at V came to 2 bases and at J to 8 bases, leaving 14 bases not matched to a gene. Full variable domain (outside the CDR3, taken from reference TRBV18 and TRBJ2-3): NAGVMQNPRHLVRRRGQEARLRCSPMKGHSHVYWYRQLPEEGLKFMVYLQKENIIDESGMPKERFSAEFPKEGPSILRIQQVVRGDSAAYFCASSPGDRVNTQSTQYFGPGTRLTVL.

V gene TRBV5-8 combines with J gene TRBJ2-1; D is perhaps TRBD2 (6 bases). The V and J ends lost 3 bases and 0 bases respectively, with 10 bases between them. There are 15 residues in the CDR3. Germline CDR1 SGHTS, CDR2 YDEGEE. The CDR3 coding sequence is TGTGCCAGCAGCTCGGGAGCGAGCTCCTACAATGAGCAGTTCTTC. The encoded protein is CASSSGASSYNEQFF.

The V call is TRBV6-1, the J call TRBJ1-5; tentatively, D is TRBD1 (5 bases). The CDR3 is made up of 14 amino acids. V lost 5 bases and J lost 4, with 12 bases in between. CDR1 and CDR2 (germline): MNHNS, SASEGT. Here the CDR3 DNA reads TGTGCCAGCAGTCCAGGGAATAGAAATCAGCCCCAGCATTTT. Its protein is CASSPGNRNQPQHF.

This chain joins TRBV6-1 and TRBJ2-1; 12 bases line up with TRBD2. Trimming took 4 bases from V and 0 from J; bases not matched to a gene: 7. The CDR3 covers 18 residues. Per germline, CDR1 MNHNS and CDR2 SASEGT. CDR3 DNA: TGTGCCAGCAGTGGACTAGCGGGAGCCTCAAACTCCTACAATGAGCAGTTCTTC. Its protein product is CASSGLAGASNSYNEQFF.

The J gene is TRBJ2-3, the V gene TRBV10-3, with D possibly being TRBD2 (6 bases). The CDR3 is 15 residues long. Trimming took off 6 bases at V and 3 bases at J, with 16 bases between the two ends. Germline V gene lookup returns CDR1 ENHRY and CDR2 SYGVKD. The CDR3 DNA follows: TGTGCCATCAGCAGTACTACCGGGGGAACAGATACGCAGTATTTT. Protein sequence: CAISSTTGGTDTQYF.

The chain carries TRBV28 and TRBJ2-7, with 9 positions matching TRBD1. CDR1 is MDHEN and CDR2 is SYDVKM in the germline V gene. Trimming took 3 bases from V and 2 from J; bases not matched to a gene: 5. The CDR3 loop spans 15 amino acids. The CDR3 protein is CASSFLGQGTYEQYF. In DNA form, the CDR3 reads TGTGCCAGCAGTTTCTTGGGACAGGGCACCTACGAGCAGTACTTC. Filled out from reference TRBV28 and TRBJ2-7, the complete variable domain reads DVKVTQSSRYLVKRTGEKVFLECVQDMDHENMFWYRQDPGLGLRLIYFSYDVKMKEKGDIPEGYSVSREKKERFSLILESASTNQTSMYLCASSFLGQGTYEQYFGPGTRLTVT.

The J gene is TRBJ2-2, the V gene TRBV9; D is possibly TRBD1 (5 bases). The CDR3 length is 15 residues. Germline-derived CDR1 and CDR2 are SGDLS and YYNGEE. Trimming removed 0 bases at V and 6 bases at J, with 12 bases between. CDR3 amino acids: CASSVEGVLAGELFF. The CDR3 DNA sequence: TGTGCCAGCAGCGTAGAAGGGGTATTAGCCGGGGAGCTGTTTTTT.

V gene TRBV10-3 combines with J gene TRBJ2-2; 11 positions agree with TRBD2. The V gene end was trimmed by 6 bases and the J gene end by 6 bases; junction bases not matched to a gene: 6. Per the germline V gene, CDR1 is ENHRY and CDR2 is SYGVKD. This CDR3 contains 15 residues. In nucleotides, the CDR3 is TGTGCCATCAGCGTAGCGGGAGGGCCCCCCGGGGAGCTGTTTTTT. Protein: CAISVAGGPPGELFF.

J is TRBJ1-4 and V is TRBV5-1; 8 nucleotides agree with TRBD1. V lost 4 bases, J lost 5 bases, and 4 bases stayed unmatched. Germline-derived CDR1 and CDR2 are SGHRS and YFSETQ. There are 14 residues in the CDR3. The CDR3 sequence: CASSHRGENEKLFF. The CDR3 DNA is TGCGCCAGCAGCCACAGGGGGGAGAATGAAAAACTGTTTTTT.

The V call is TRBV27, the J call TRBJ2-5; TRBD1 matches at 8 bases. Per germline, CDR1 MNHEY and CDR2 SMNVEV (reference sequence). Losses at the gene ends were 6 bases for V and 10 bases for J; bases not matched to a gene: 7. The CDR3 runs to 12 residues. CDR3 sequence reads: CASRDRDRSQYF. The CDR3 nucleotides read TGTGCCAGCAGGGACAGGGACAGGAGCCAGTACTTC.

The rearrangement links TRBV4-1 to TRBJ2-2; 10 bases align to TRBD2. Germline V lookup: CDR1 MGHRA, CDR2 YSYEKL. J gave up 2 bases and V 4 bases, and 4 bases lay outside the gene matches. The CDR3 consists of 16 residues. CDR3 sequence reads: CASSLLAGPNTGELFF. CDR3 in DNA: TGCGCCAGCAGCCTACTAGCGGGACCCAACACCGGGGAGCTGTTTTTT.

This chain uses TRBV11-3 with TRBJ2-7; TRBD2 is a possible D gene (5 bases). V lost 1 base, J lost 13 bases, and 14 bases lay in between. The germline CDR1 and CDR2 sequences are SGHNT and YENEEA. The CDR3 covers 12 residues. CDR3 in amino acids: CASSLGAGPEYF. In nucleotides, the CDR3 is TGTGCCAGCAGCTTAGGCGCGGGTCCTGAATACTTC.

This clone was recorded a few times. The chain links TRBV7-9 to TRBJ1-2; 7 bases match TRBD1. The junction had 10 bases not matched to a gene; V was cut back by 3 bases and J by 6 bases. The CDR3 runs to 15 residues. CDR1 is SEHNR and CDR2 is FQNEAQ in the germline V gene (reference sequence). CDR3 loop: CASSFPLGTEHGYTF. CDR3 coding DNA: TGTGCCAGCAGCTTCCCCCTCGGGACAGAGCATGGCTACACCTTC.

The chain employs TRBV11-2 and TRBJ2-6; no definite D call. CDR1 is SGHAT and CDR2 is FQNNGV in the germline V gene. The germline V and J ends were trimmed by 7 bases and 2 bases, with 6 bases remaining between them. The CDR3 sequence is 13 residues long. CDR3: CASTRPGANVLTF. The CDR3, as DNA: TGTGCCAGCACCCGTCCTGGGGCCAACGTCCTGACTTTC.

The rearrangement links TRBV7-8 to TRBJ2-3; D is possibly TRBD1 (6 bases). CDR3 length: 14 amino acids. Germline V lookup: CDR1 SGHVS, CDR2 FQNEAQ. Trimming left V 1 base short and J 6 bases short, with 11 bases between. Written as DNA, the CDR3 is TGTGCCAGCAGCTTAGACAGGGTGGCGGATACGCAGTATTTT. It translates to CASSLDRVADTQYF.

The CDR3 DNA reads TGTGCCAGCAGCGCCCGACTAGTCGGGGAGCTGTTTTTT. Protein: CASSARLVGELFF. The chain joins TRBV5-4 to TRBJ2-2; D may be TRBD2 (6 bases). The CDR3 covers 13 residues. V lost 4 bases, J lost 7 bases, and 11 bases lay in between. Germline-derived CDR1 and CDR2 are SGHNT and YYREEE (reference sequence).